The 8 T cell receptor beta chains reported below all come from one sample, sequenced in a study of T cell responses to AZD1222 COVID-19 vaccine. Sequencing was performed with immunoSEQ multiplex PCR; in TCRdb, only in-frame clones are kept and a portion is missing. The sample holds about 140,000 clones, about 89% seen once. The sequences come from peripheral blood, collected on day 0 of AZD1222 vaccination. The source of these receptors is an adult in good health.

V usage is TRBV5-4 and J usage is TRBJ2-1; 9 bases match TRBD2. Per germline, CDR1 SGHNT and CDR2 YYREEE (reference sequence). J was trimmed by 7 bases and V by 0 bases; bases with no gene match: 8. The CDR3 contains 16 residues. CDR3 sequence: CASSLVSGSRQNEQFF. CDR3 in DNA: TGTGCCAGCAGCTTGGTTAGCGGGAGTCGGCAAAATGAGCAGTTCTTC. Looking up the rest from reference TRBV5-4 and TRBJ2-1 gives the full variable domain: ETGVTQSPTHLIKTRGQQVTLRCSSQSGHNTVSWYQQALGQGPQFIFQYYREEENGRGNFPPRFSGLQFPNYSSELNVNALELDDSALYLCASSLVSGSRQNEQFFGPGTRLTVL.

The rearrangement uses TRBV3-1 (or the pseudogene TRBV3-2) and TRBJ1-5; D may be TRBD1 (6 bases). Germline V gives CDR1 LGHDT, CDR2 YNNKEL (reference sequence). The CDR3 loop spans 15 amino acids. V shed 0 bases and J shed 6 bases, with 12 bases lying between them. CDR3 in DNA: TGTGCCAGCAGCCAAGATGGGACAACGGGTCAGCCCCAGCATTTT. Its protein is CASSQDGTTGQPQHF.

Concerning this clone itself: Other DNA sequences in the same sample also yield this CDR3. This rearrangement joins TRBV18 to TRBJ1-3; D is ambiguous. CDR1 and CDR2 (germline): KGHSH, LQKENI. CDR3 size: 14 residues. V shed 5 bases and J shed 0 bases, with 8 bases lying between them. DNA of the CDR3: TGTGCCAGCTCAACCGGAACCTCTGGAAACACCATATATTTT. As protein: CASSTGTSGNTIYF.

This chain connects TRBV2 to TRBJ2-1; perhaps TRBD1 as D (5 bases). The CDR3 has 13 amino acids. Per germline, CDR1 SNHLY and CDR2 FYNNEI. The V end lost 2 bases, the J end lost 3 bases, and 5 bases lay between the germline ends. The CDR3 loop is CASSEQGYNEQFF. For the CDR3, the DNA is TGTGCCAGCAGTGAACAGGGCTACAATGAGCAGTTCTTC.

V is TRBV28 and J is TRBJ1-2, with 8 positions matching TRBD1. Trimming at V came to 2 bases and at J to 0 bases, leaving 8 bases not matched to a gene. CDR1 and CDR2 from the germline V gene are MDHEN and SYDVKM. The CDR3 runs 17 residues. The CDR3 reads CASSLAQGAVSNYGYTF. CDR3 DNA sequence: TGTGCCAGCAGTTTAGCGCAGGGGGCGGTCTCTAACTATGGCTACACCTTC.

Only a few counts were recorded for this clone. V is TRBV28 and J is TRBJ1-5; TRBD1 is a possible D gene (6 bases). This CDR3 region has 17 residues. The V and J ends lost 6 bases and 5 bases respectively, with 23 bases between them. Germline V CDR1 and CDR2: MDHEN, SYDVKM. The CDR3 DNA reads TGTGCCAGCAGGTCCACCCGCCGGGGGCGCCTCGATCAGCCCCAGCATTTT. Residues: CASRSTRRGRLDQPQHF.

The chain recombines TRBV6-4 with TRBJ1-4; no clear D gene. The CDR3 spans 11 residues. Trimming cost V 7 bases and J 6 bases, with 6 bases left between them. Germline CDR1 MRHNA, CDR2 SNTAGT. CDR3 DNA sequence: TGTGCCAGCATCCGTGATGAAAAACTGTTTTTT. Its translation: CASIRDEKLFF.

CDR3 residues: CASEPGDRDFYGYTF. CDR3 bases: TGTGCCAGCGAACCTGGGGACAGGGATTTCTATGGCTACACCTTC. V usage is TRBV2 and J usage is TRBJ1-2, with TRBD1 matching 9 bases. The CDR3 covers 15 residues. The trim removed 8 bases at V and 4 bases at J, leaving 11 bases unmatched. Germline V CDR1 and CDR2: SNHLY, FYNNEI.